The rows below give T cell receptor beta chains drawn from one sample of a study of shared clonotypes between healthy human individuals. Measured with immunoSEQ multiplex PCR; TCRdb has only the in-frame clones, and not every one. The sample consists of more than 1.2 million clones, approximately 98.5% of them appearing once. Material for sequencing was naive CD4+ T cells sorted from blood. The receptors derive from a man under 40 in good health. Each CDR3 is given with its conserved first and last residue.

len | j_gene | v_gene | CDR3aa
16 | TRBJ2-1 | TRBV9 | CASSVARTSVDNEQFF
15 | TRBJ2-2 | TRBV7-2 | CASSLWDSLAGELFF
18 | TRBJ2-7 | TRBV5-1 | CASSLGPTRREGSYEQYF
16 | TRBJ2-2 | TRBV5-1 | CASSLKQGPNTGELFF
14 | TRBJ2-3 | TRBV7-2 | CASSLGDYRDTQYF
16 | TRBJ2-2 | TRBV9 | CASSALAGGKTGELFF
15 | TRBJ2-3 | TRBV11-2 | CASSFWTEGTDTQYF
15 | TRBJ1-5 | TRBV5-6 | CASSSGTGLNQPQHF
16 | TRBJ2-3 | TRBV28 | CASSRRLAGFSDTQYF
14 | TRBJ2-1 | TRBV11-3 | CASSLRVPRNEQFF
14 | TRBJ2-2 | TRBV5-5 | CASTSLRGTGELFF
16 | TRBJ1-5 | TRBV2 | CASSEWAGKNNQPQHF
12 | TRBJ2-5 | TRBV18 | CASSPGTETQYF
18 | TRBJ2-7 | TRBV2 | CASSELMLVDLAYYEQYF
15 | TRBJ2-7 | TRBV5-1 | CASSLSLAAEMQQYF
15 | TRBJ2-2 | TRBV9 | CASSGSRASTGELFF
13 | TRBJ1-5 | TRBV7-2 | CASTTGNYQPQHF
18 | TRBJ2-7 | TRBV28 | CASCTGFDRKFWTYEQYF
16 | TRBJ1-2 | TRBV28 | CASSYRQVKRHYGYTF
13 | TRBJ1-2 | TRBV11-3 | CASSFFRRDGYTF
14 | TRBJ2-2 | TRBV4-3 | CASSRRQGSGELFF
12 | TRBJ1-1 | TRBV2 | CARGRQGPEAFF
12 | TRBJ1-2 | TRBV28 | CASRTDNYGYTF
14 | TRBJ2-7 | TRBV27 | CASSTFGGSYEQYF
15 | TRBJ1-4 | TRBV5-5 | CASSFRGGTNEKLFF
15 | TRBJ2-7 | TRBV21-1 | CASSEAGDSSYEQYF
16 | TRBJ2-7 | TRBV18 | CASSDQAGRSNYEQYF
15 | TRBJ2-5 | TRBV18 | CASSPVLGTGETQYF
13 | TRBJ2-1 | TRBV9 | CASSVEGYNEQFF
15 | TRBJ2-5 | TRBV2 | CASSDGGQGKETQYF
15 | TRBJ2-3 | TRBV18 | CASSPYISSTDTQYF
13 | TRBJ2-2 | TRBV19 | CASSIRGTGELFF
14 | TRBJ1-1 | TRBV28 | CASSNRRAYTEAFF
16 | TRBJ2-1 | TRBV5-1 | CASSLNVAGEYNEQFF
16 | TRBJ2-2 | TRBV19 | CASSIRGGGHAGELFF
16 | TRBJ1-5 | TRBV28 | CASSLDPGVGDQPQHF
14 | TRBJ1-4 | TRBV5-1 | CASSPDSRNEKLFF